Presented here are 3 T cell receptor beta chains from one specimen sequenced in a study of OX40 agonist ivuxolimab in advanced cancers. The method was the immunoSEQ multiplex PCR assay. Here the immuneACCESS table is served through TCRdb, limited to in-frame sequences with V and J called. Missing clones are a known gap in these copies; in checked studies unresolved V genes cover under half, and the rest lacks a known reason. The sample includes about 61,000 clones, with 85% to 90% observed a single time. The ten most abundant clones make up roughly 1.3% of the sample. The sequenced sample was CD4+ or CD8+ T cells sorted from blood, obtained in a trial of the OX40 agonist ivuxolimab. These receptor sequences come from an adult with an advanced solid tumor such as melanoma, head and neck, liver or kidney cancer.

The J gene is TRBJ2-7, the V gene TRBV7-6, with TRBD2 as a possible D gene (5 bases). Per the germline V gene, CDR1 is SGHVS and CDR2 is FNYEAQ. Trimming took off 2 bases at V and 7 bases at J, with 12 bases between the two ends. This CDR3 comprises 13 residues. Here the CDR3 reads CASSLTATGEQYF. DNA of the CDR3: TGTGCCAGCAGCTTAACTGCCACGGGGGAGCAGTACTTC.

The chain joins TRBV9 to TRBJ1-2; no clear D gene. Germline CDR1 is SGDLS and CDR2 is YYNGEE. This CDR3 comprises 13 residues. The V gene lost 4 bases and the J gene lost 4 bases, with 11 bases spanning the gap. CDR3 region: CASSPRAGYGYTF. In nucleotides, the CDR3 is TGTGCCAGCAGCCCCCGGGCGGGCTATGGCTACACCTTC.

CDR3 region: CASSLEGKGNYGYTF. For the CDR3, the DNA is TGCGCCAGCAGCTTGGAGGGGAAGGGGAACTATGGCTACACCTTC. V gene TRBV5-1 combines with J gene TRBJ1-2; a weak D match, TRBD1 (5 bases). The CDR3 totals 15 residues. The V and J ends lost 0 bases and 2 bases respectively, with 11 bases between them. Germline V gives CDR1 SGHRS, CDR2 YFSETQ.